The entry that follows covers one T cell receptor (beta chain) sequence. Germline values: CDR1 SGHTA, CDR2 FQGNSA. The V end was cut by 4 bases, the J end by 1 base, with 11 bases between. This CDR3 contains 14 residues. Authors' methods: Estimates of nucleated cell counts were drawn from the amplification of reference gene primers. Profiled with immunoSEQ multiplex PCR; TCRdb holds only in-frame clones, not every one. V, J and clone size derive from that table, while D and trimming were established from the DNA sequence. The table has fewer than 50,000 clones, 65% to 85% seen once. These data are taken from a study of blood T cell repertoires in COVID-19. Across the whole study: Sites across the United States, Italy and Spain contributed samples from acute and convalescent COVID-19. The analysed material was cDNA or gDNA that came from T cells, B-cell-depleted T cells, or PBMCs.

The chain couples TRBV7-2 to TRBJ2-7, with D perhaps matching TRBD2 (5 bases). This TCR derives from a woman aged 80 or older with active or convalescent COVID-19. Input material: peripheral blood. CDR3 nucleotides: TGTGCCAGCAGCTCCAGCGGTACTTCCTACGAGCAGTACTTC. Protein sequence: CASSSSGTSYEQYF.